The source of this T cell receptor beta chain is a study of beta chain features in type 1 diabetes. After removal of 1 base from V and 7 bases from J, the junction contained 3 bases not matched to a gene. CDR3 size: 15 residues. The germline gives CDR1 LNHNV, CDR2 YYDKDF (reference sequence). As every portion of the isolated RNA was reverse transcribed, the sequencing read expressed TCRB transcripts. The read count averaged around 4 million across naive, central memory and regulatory T cell samples. Generated by immunoSEQ multiplex PCR, the TCRdb table keeps only in-frame clones and is missing some. Found here are fewer than 500,000 clones, about 14% of them singletons; the top ten hold about 0.034%. CD4+ cells of the naive, central memory, regulatory and stem cell-like memory types were sorted via CD45RO/CCR7/CD25/CD127/CD95/CD27.

Material: naive CD4+ T cells from blood. The chain links TRBV15 to TRBJ1-6; 8 nucleotides agree with TRBD1. The clonotype comes from a man aged 30 to 45 in good health. The CDR3 DNA reads TGTGCCACCAGCAGAGTGGGACAGGCCAATTCACCCCTCCACTTT. Amino acid sequence: CATSRVGQANSPLHF.